This TCR beta chain was retrieved from a study of blood T cells in healthy people across ages (dated by TCRdb to the mid-2010s). As for the study more broadly: Template switching captured roughly one uniquely barcoded TCR beta cDNA molecule per two T cells in model experiments. To avoid experimental bias, donors of different ages were distributed randomly across sequencing lanes. Age-related changes in TCR beta repertoire diversity were measured in the study by deep sequencing normalized with unique cDNA molecular identifiers. Using the same blood draw, the study looked at two additional independent replicas of 1 million unique cDNA reads for two donors, one aged 18 to 29 and the other aged 80 or older. Donors were grouped into four age groups: young (average 16 years), middle-aged (roughly 37), aged (around 60) and long-lived (about 90). Results the study describes overall, beyond this receptor: Compared with the aged group, more naive CD4+ T cells, fewer expanded clones and increased TCR diversity were shown by the long-lived group, suggesting age selection. Because profiling used bulk unsorted PBMCs, naive and antigen-experienced compartments could not be compared conclusively. The percentage of naive T cells measured by flow cytometry correlated strongly with observed TCR beta diversity. Because donor CMV infection status was unknown, age-related changes in expanded clonotypes were potentially confounded. Estimates of total diversity from one million sequenced T cells were regarded as lower bounds and underestimates. Observed TCR beta diversity per million T cells fell roughly linearly with age, and a significant reduction was already apparent by age about 36.

The junction shows trimming of 9 bases on V and 6 bases on J, plus 15 bases between the germline ends. From its cysteine to its phenylalanine, the CDR3 spans 12 amino acids. The only DNA kept is the CDR3, 36 bases in frame from the first base. Donors were a few dozen systemically healthy Caucasian individuals from Russia aged roughly 6 to 90 years. Around 10 milliliters of peripheral blood were drawn from each donor into EDTA-treated Vacutainer tubes. Ficoll-Paque density-gradient centrifugation was used to isolate PBMCs, with at least 6.5 million per sample. Trizol reagent was used to extract total RNA from PBMCs, with at least 6 micrograms per sample. For every donor, flow cytometry on a PBMC aliquot measured the percentage of naive CD45RAhigh/CD27high T cells. Preparation of the library involved 5' RACE. Data came from an Illumina HiSeq 2500. A second PCR of roughly 7 to 11 cycles was performed with a sample-barcoded 5' primer and a J-beta primer mix. A template-switch 5' adaptor carrying 12 random nucleotides introduced a unique molecular identifier onto each TCR beta cDNA molecule. At least 2.5 million CDR3-containing paired-end reads were obtained from each sample. First-strand cDNA was synthesized from all RNA with the Mint cDNA synthesis kit, primed by a TRBC-specific oligonucleotide. All cDNA was treated with uracil-DNA glycosylase and then went through a first 18-cycle PCR with the universal primers M1SS and BC2_uni_R. Per the authors' processing: Normalization of each sample was performed by random selection of 1 million high-quality reads, each carrying a distinct molecular identifier. Reads sharing molecular identifiers were discarded rather than binned into consensus sequences. MiTCR, set to a Q25 quality threshold and the strictest error-elimination algorithm, was used for CDR3 identification, clonotype clustering and error correction. A nonparametric unseen species model with Euler transformation was used to estimate lower-bound total TCR beta diversity. The public sequencing data were trimmed at Q25 with fastp and processed into clonotypes with MiXCR by TCRdb, which kept only in-frame beta chains. One record per CDR3 amino acid sequence lists the most common genes and DNA. These V and J calls are TCRdb output, not the study's own analysis. Here the sample has 1.5 million to 2 million distinct CDR3 sequences; 28% occur a single time. The ten biggest clones cover roughly 8% of the sample.

A remark on this clonotype: The clone's antigen remains unknown. Base qualities are missing; no much larger clone stands one base away.

The source is a woman aged 30 to 39 in good health. Material: blood. The chain employs TRBV12-3 or TRBV12-4 and TRBJ2-7, and the D gene may be TRBD1, 5 bases matching. The CDR3 loop reads CASSVIRGEQYF. The DNA sequence is TGTGCCAGTAGTGTCATTAGGGGCGAGCAGTACTTC.